These T cell receptor beta chains were read from a single sample in a study of blood T cell repertoires in COVID-19. Profiling relied on immunoSEQ multiplex PCR, and the TCRdb table lists in-frame clones only, not all of them. The sample holds 130,000 or so clones, about four fifths seen once. Specimen: peripheral blood. The receptors come from a woman aged 60-70 years with acute or convalescent COVID-19. Both conserved end residues are part of each CDR3. The D gene is left open where the match is weak. The size field is filled for only some rows; it gives once, few, many or a size class.

v_gene,abundance,j_gene,d_gene,CDR3aa,CDR3nt
TRBV5-7,-,TRBJ2-7,-,CASSRDSYEQYF,TGTGCCAGCAGCCGGGACTCCTACGAGCAGTACTTC
TRBV7-2,many,TRBJ1-1,-,CASQLQGGETEAFF,TGTGCCAGTCAACTTCAGGGAGGGGAAACTGAAGCTTTCTTT
TRBV7-2,-,TRBJ1-2,-,CASSFPVGEGGYTF,TGTGCCAGCAGCTTCCCAGTGGGGGAGGGTGGCTACACCTTC
TRBV6-5,-,TRBJ1-6,TRBD1,CASLPGDRLNSPLHF,TGTGCCAGCCTCCCGGGGGACAGGCTTAATTCACCCCTCCACTTT
TRBV19,-,TRBJ1-1,-,CASRLYDRNTEAFF,TGTGCCAGTAGGTTGTATGACAGGAACACTGAAGCTTTCTTT
TRBV21-1,once,TRBJ2-4,-,CASSLRPQGGKNIQYF,TGTGCCAGCAGCTTAAGGCCCCAGGGAGGCAAAAACATTCAGTACTTC
TRBV19,-,TRBJ1-2,-,CATPRKGYTF,TGTGCCACACCTAGGAAGGGCTACACCTTC
TRBV6-5,-,TRBJ1-5,-,CASRAGVTSAQHF,TGTGCCAGCAGGGCGGGGGTAACATCAGCCCAGCATTTT
TRBV14,-,TRBJ1-2,TRBD1,CASSPRTGQGVGYTF,TGTGCCAGCAGCCCCAGGACGGGACAGGGGGTTGGCTACACCTTC
TRBV6-1,-,TRBJ1-2,-,CASSDWGRVSARGYTF,TGTGCCAGCAGTGATTGGGGCCGGGTTTCGGCAAGGGGCTACACCTTC
TRBV24-1,-,TRBJ1-5,-,CATSGEGSLSPQHF,TGTGCCACCAGTGGGGAGGGGAGCCTATCGCCCCAGCATTTT
TRBV2,-,TRBJ2-5,-,CASATEETQYF,TGTGCCAGCGCTACCGAAGAGACCCAGTACTTC
TRBV2,-,TRBJ1-1,TRBD1,CASLTGTGAEAFF,TGTGCCAGCCTAACCGGGACAGGGGCTGAAGCTTTCTTT
TRBV27,-,TRBJ1-5,-,CASSFGSGGNQPQHF,TGTGCCAGCAGTTTTGGTTCCGGGGGAAATCAGCCCCAGCATTTT
TRBV9,-,TRBJ1-2,-,CASRRGGAGYGYTF,TGTGCCAGCCGACGAGGGGGGGCGGGCTATGGCTACACCTTC
TRBV6-5,-,TRBJ1-2,-,CASSTGNRAAGYTF,TGTGCCAGCAGCACGGGTAACAGGGCGGCGGGCTACACCTTC